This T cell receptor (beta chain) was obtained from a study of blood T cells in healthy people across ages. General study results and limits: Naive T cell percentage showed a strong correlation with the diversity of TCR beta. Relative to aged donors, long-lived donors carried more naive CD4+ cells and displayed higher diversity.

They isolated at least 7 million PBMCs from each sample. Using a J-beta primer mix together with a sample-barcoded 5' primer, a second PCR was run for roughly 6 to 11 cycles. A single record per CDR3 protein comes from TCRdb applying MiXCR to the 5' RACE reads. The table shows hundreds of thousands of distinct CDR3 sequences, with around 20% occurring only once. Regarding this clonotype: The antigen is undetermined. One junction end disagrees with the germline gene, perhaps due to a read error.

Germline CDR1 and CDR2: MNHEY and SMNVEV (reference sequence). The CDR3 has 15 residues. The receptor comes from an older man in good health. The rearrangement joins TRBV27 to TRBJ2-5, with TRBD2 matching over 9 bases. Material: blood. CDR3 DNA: TGTGCCAGCAGTTTGGTTAGCGGGAGTAGAGAGACCCCGTACTTC. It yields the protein CASSLVSGSRETPYF.